A single TCR beta chain is shown here with its context. This entry is derived from a study of CD8+ T cells in alopecia areata. Study details: For the treated group, dosing was oral tofacitinib at 5 to 10 mg twice daily.

Investigators isolated RNA and reverse transcribed it into cDNA to act as the sequencing template. Sequencing was performed with immunoSEQ multiplex PCR; in TCRdb, only in-frame clones are kept and a portion is missing. The sample gives 150,000 or so clones, around 50% of which show up once; about 6.3% is in the top ten. Germline lookup yields CDR1 ENHRY and CDR2 SYGVKD. The V and J ends lost 4 bases and 7 bases respectively, with 14 bases between them. The CDR3 runs to 14 residues. Alopecia areata patients provided lesional scalp punch biopsies and peripheral blood, both collected for the study. Both CD4+ and CD8+ T cells were separated by sorting PBMCs.

V usage is TRBV10-3 and J usage is TRBJ2-1; maybe TRBD2 (6 bases). Sequenced material: CD4+ T cells sorted from blood. The sequence was obtained from a human donor with alopecia areata. CDR3 in amino acids: CAISGLATKNEQFF. Written as DNA, the CDR3 is TGTGCCATCAGTGGGCTAGCGACCAAGAATGAGCAGTTCTTC.